A selection of T cell receptor beta chains follows, all from one sample in a study of blood T cell repertoires in COVID-19. Sequenced by immunoSEQ multiplex PCR; TCRdb stores in-frame clones only, minus some. The profile shows under 250,000 clones, about 94% of them singletons. Input material: peripheral blood. These receptors all come from a man between 60 and 75 years old with COVID-19, enrolled during active disease. Each CDR3 is given without its conserved first and last residue. Each record gives: J gene, V gene, clone size, CDR3 protein. Size is stated for part of the rows, as once, few or many counts, or as a class when the clone is expanded.

TRBJ1-2	TRBV6-5	.	ASSSMGQGSYGYT
TRBJ2-1	TRBV7-9	.	ASSLNPGQFNEQF
TRBJ1-2	TRBV2	.	ASSEARSGGAEGYT
TRBJ1-2	TRBV10-3	once	AISESETDYGYT
TRBJ2-7	TRBV27	.	ASSGQGQGAYEQY
TRBJ1-2	TRBV5-3	.	ARSTGRSGYT
TRBJ1-2	TRBV7-8	.	ASSLPGGFRNGYT
TRBJ1-5	TRBV5-5	.	ASSASPGVLSQPQH
TRBJ2-7	TRBV9	.	ASSAPPRGEQY
TRBJ1-1	TRBV7-9	.	ASSLLSFEAF
TRBJ1-5	TRBV19	.	ASTLRGLYNQPQH
TRBJ1-1	TRBV30	.	AFTGFNTEAF
TRBJ1-6	TRBV3-1/TRBV3-2	.	ASSLGRGLRSPLH
TRBJ2-1	TRBV28	.	ASSRTSGSQYYNEQF